This TCR beta chain was recorded in a study of long-term antiretroviral therapy in people with HIV. Each participant with HIV received care in the United States. About this clone itself: The antigen is not known.

Study outcomes and limitations: Gathering of blood took place between about 2003 and 2018, possibly under older ART regimens. Those clones which expanded before ART made up the dominant part of the repertoire at all time points.

The germline V gene has CDR1 SGHNT and CDR2 YYREEE (reference sequence). The CDR3 runs 14 residues. V lost 2 bases to trimming and J lost 7 bases; unmatched junction nucleotides: 5. They ran version v3.0 of the immunoSEQ assay at survey level. Sequencing targeted roughly 35,000-50,000 T-cell genomes per sample. TCRdb keeps only in-frame clones here, not all; method: immunoSEQ multiplex PCR. The repertoire consists of over 30,000 clones, with 65% to 80% occurring once and the leading ten covering around 7.4%. The sequence was obtained from a woman between 45 and 65 years old with HIV. The sequencing used unsorted PBMCs, collected 2 years after starting antiretroviral therapy. The gene calls are TRBV5-4 and TRBJ1-4, with 7 bases aligning to TRBD1. CDR3 nucleotides: TGTGCCAGCAGCTTCGAAGCAGGGGGTGAAAAACTGTTTTTT. It translates to CASSFEAGGEKLFF. Based on the CDR3 plus reference TRBV5-4 and TRBJ1-4, the full variable domain is ETGVTQSPTHLIKTRGQQVTLRCSSQSGHNTVSWYQQALGQGPQFIFQYYREEENGRGNFPPRFSGLQFPNYSSELNVNALELDDSALYLCASSFEAGGEKLFFGSGTQLSVL.